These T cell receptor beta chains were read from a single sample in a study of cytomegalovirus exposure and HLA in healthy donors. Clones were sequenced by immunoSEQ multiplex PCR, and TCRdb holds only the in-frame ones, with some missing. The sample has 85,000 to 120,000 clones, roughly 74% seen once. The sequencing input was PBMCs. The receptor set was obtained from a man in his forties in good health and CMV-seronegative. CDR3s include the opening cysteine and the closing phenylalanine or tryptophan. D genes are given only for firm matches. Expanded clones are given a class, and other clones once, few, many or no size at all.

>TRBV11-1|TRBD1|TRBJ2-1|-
CASSWDRGDDEQFF
TGTGCCAGCAGCTGGGACAGGGGAGACGATGAGCAGTTCTTC
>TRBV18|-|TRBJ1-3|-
CASSYNAPESSGNTIYF
TGTGCCAGCTCATACAACGCCCCAGAAAGCTCTGGAAACACCATATATTTT
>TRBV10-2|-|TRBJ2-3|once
CATNGGDTQYF
TGCGCCACCAATGGGGGGGATACGCAGTATTTT
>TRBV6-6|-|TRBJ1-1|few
CASRLGTQAFF
TGTGCCAGCAGGCTCGGGACACAAGCTTTCTTT
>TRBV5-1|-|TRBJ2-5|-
CASSLEPVQRSHQETQYF
TGCGCCAGCAGCTTAGAACCGGTCCAGCGCAGTCACCAAGAGACCCAGTACTTC
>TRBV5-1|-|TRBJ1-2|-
CASSLLQGEDYGYTF
TGCGCCAGCAGCTTGTTACAGGGAGAAGACTATGGCTACACCTTC
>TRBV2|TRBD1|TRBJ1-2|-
CASSRQGARYGYTF
TGTGCCAGCAGCCGACAGGGGGCGAGGTATGGCTACACCTTC
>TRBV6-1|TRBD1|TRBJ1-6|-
CASTHGGTDNSPLHF
TGTGCCAGCACCCATGGGGGGACAGATAATTCACCCCTCCACTTT
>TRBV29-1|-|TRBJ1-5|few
CSVGAVNQPQHF
TGCAGCGTGGGGGCGGTGAATCAGCCCCAGCATTTT
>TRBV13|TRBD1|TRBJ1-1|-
CASSSAGTANTEAFF
TGTGCCAGCAGCTCCGCCGGGACAGCAAACACTGAAGCTTTCTTT
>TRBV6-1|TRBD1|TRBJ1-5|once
CASSGTGVGNQPQHF
TGTGCCAGCAGTGGGACAGGGGTAGGGAATCAGCCCCAGCATTTT
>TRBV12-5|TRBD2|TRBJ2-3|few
CASGGGDFSTDTQYF
TGTGCTAGTGGTGGGGGGGACTTTAGCACAGATACGCAGTATTTT
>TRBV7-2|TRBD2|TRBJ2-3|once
CASSLLAGDSDTQYF
TGTGCCAGCAGCCTACTAGCGGGGGACTCAGATACGCAGTATTTT
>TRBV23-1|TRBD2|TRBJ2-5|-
CASSPSGGGPQYF
TGCGCCAGCAGTCCGAGCGGGGGGGGACCCCAGTACTTC
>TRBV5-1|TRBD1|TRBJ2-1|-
CASSWGQGPYNEQFF
TGCGCCAGCAGCTGGGGACAGGGGCCTTACAATGAGCAGTTCTTC
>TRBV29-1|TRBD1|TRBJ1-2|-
CSVAWDRQQYGYTF
TGCAGCGTCGCCTGGGACAGACAACAGTATGGCTACACCTTC
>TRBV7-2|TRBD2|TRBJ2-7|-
CASSLGLAGTEQYF
TGTGCCAGCAGCTTGGGACTAGCGGGGACCGAGCAGTACTTC
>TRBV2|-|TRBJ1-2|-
CASRREQNYGYTF
TGTGCCAGCAGGCGGGAGCAGAACTATGGCTACACCTTC
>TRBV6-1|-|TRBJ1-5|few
CASSGQVYQPQHF
TGTGCCAGCAGTGGACAGGTTTATCAGCCCCAGCATTTT
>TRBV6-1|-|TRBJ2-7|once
CASSDVVVPYEQYF
TGTGCCAGCAGTGATGTGGTAGTTCCCTACGAGCAGTACTTC
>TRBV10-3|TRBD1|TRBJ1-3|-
CAIRPGQAGNTIYF
TGTGCCATCAGACCGGGACAGGCCGGAAACACCATATATTTT
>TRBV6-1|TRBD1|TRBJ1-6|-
CASNDRDGRPPLHF
TGTGCCAGCAACGACAGGGATGGACGGCCACCCCTCCACTTT
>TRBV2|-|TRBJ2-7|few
CASSDVAVASYEQYF
TGTGCCAGCAGTGACGTGGCGGTGGCCTCCTACGAGCAGTACTTC
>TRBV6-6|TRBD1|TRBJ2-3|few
CASSLRGLRTDTQYF
TGTGCCAGCAGCCTCAGGGGGCTTCGCACAGATACGCAGTATTTT
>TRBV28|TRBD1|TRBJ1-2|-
CASSPGTGGRRLYGYTF
TGTGCCAGCAGTCCCGGGACAGGGGGGAGGCGACTTTATGGCTACACCTTC
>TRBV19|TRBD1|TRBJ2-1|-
CASSIIFGQGRNEQFF
TGTGCCAGTAGTATTATTTTTGGACAGGGCAGGAATGAGCAGTTCTTC
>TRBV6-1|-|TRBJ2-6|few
CASSAGSGANVLTF
TGTGCCAGCAGTGCGGGGTCTGGGGCCAACGTCCTGACTTTC
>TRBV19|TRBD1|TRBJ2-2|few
CASSIGSTGAYTGELFF
TGTGCCAGTAGTATAGGGTCCACAGGGGCTTACACCGGGGAGCTGTTTTTT
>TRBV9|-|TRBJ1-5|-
CASSAKGVGNQPQHF
TGTGCCAGCAGCGCTAAGGGGGTCGGCAATCAGCCCCAGCATTTT
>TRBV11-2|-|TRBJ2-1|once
CASSFRDEQFF
TGTGCCAGCAGCTTTAGAGATGAGCAGTTCTTC
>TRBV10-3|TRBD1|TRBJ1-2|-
CAISEPGGADYGYTF
TGTGCCATCAGTGAGCCAGGGGGCGCAGACTATGGCTACACCTTC
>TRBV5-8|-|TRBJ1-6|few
CASSLEAGNSPLHF
TGTGCCAGCAGCTTGGAGGCAGGGAATTCACCCCTCCACTTT
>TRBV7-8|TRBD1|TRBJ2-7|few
CASSPRQGRDYEQYF
TGTGCCAGCAGCCCTCGACAGGGACGGGACTACGAGCAGTACTTC
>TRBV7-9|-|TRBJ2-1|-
CASSFRGGDYNEQFF
TGTGCCAGCAGCTTTCGCGGGGGCGATTACAATGAGCAGTTCTTC
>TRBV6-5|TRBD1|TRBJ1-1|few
CASSPGTGGTEAFF
TGTGCCAGCAGCCCCGGGACAGGGGGCACTGAAGCTTTCTTT
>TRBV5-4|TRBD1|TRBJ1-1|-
CASSGTGAGVNTEAFF
TGTGCCAGCAGCGGGACAGGGGCGGGGGTGAACACTGAAGCTTTCTTT
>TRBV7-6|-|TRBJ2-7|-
CASARQSAYEQYF
TGTGCCAGCGCAAGACAGTCAGCCTACGAGCAGTACTTC
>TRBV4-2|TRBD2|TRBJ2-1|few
CASSQGTGGDYNEQFF
TGTGCCAGCAGCCAAGGTACGGGGGGGGACTACAATGAGCAGTTCTTC
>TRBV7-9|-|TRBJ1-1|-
CASSGPWTATEAFF
TGTGCCAGCAGCGGACCCTGGACAGCTACTGAAGCTTTCTTT
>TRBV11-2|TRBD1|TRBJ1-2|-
CASSLSGQGSGYTF
TGTGCCAGCAGCCTTTCCGGACAGGGGAGTGGCTACACCTTC
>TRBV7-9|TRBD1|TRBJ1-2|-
CASSPLGTGQASYGYTF
TGTGCCAGCAGCCCCCTCGGGACGGGACAGGCCTCTTATGGCTACACCTTC
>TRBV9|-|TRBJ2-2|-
CASSVGPAGNTGELFF
TGTGCCAGCAGCGTAGGTCCAGCGGGGAACACCGGGGAGCTGTTTTTT